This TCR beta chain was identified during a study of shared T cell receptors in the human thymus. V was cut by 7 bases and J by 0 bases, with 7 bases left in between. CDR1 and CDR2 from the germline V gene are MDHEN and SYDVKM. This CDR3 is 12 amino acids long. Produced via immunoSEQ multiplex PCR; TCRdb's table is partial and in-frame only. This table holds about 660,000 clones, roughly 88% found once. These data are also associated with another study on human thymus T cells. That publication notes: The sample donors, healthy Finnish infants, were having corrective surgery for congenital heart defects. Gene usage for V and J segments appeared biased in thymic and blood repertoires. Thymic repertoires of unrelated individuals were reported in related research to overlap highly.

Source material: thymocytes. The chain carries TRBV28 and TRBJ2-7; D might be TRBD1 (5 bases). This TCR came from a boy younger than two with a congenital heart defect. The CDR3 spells CASKGVSYEQYF. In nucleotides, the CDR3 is TGTGCCAGCAAAGGGGTCTCCTACGAGCAGTACTTC.